The 22 T cell receptor beta chains reported below all come from one sample, sequenced in a study of blood T cell repertoires in COVID-19. Repertoires were generated with immunoSEQ multiplex PCR, while TCRdb's copy carries only in-frame clones and drops some. The table lists under 200,000 clones, around 82% of them singletons. The sequenced sample consisted of PBMCs or T cells enriched from blood (not recorded which). The receptors stem from a woman aged 55-70 years with acute COVID-19.

This sequence joins TRBV11-2 and TRBJ2-7; 11 bases are shared with TRBD2. Germline values: CDR1 SGHAT, CDR2 FQNNGV. The CDR3 contains 13 residues. V dropped 6 bases and J dropped 4; count of bases not matched to a gene: 2. CDR3 bases: TGTGCCAGCAGACTAGCGGGAGTTTACGAGCAGTACTTC. Translation gives CASRLAGVYEQYF.

This clone appeared a few times. This sample includes further DNA sequences coding for the same CDR3. The chain links TRBV30 to TRBJ1-5; 9 bases are shared with TRBD1. The CDR3 sequence is 13 residues long. V gave up 5 bases and J gave up 4 bases; unmatched junction bases: 3. In germline, CDR1 is GTSNPN, CDR2 SVGIG (reference sequence). This CDR3 is CAWQGQGNQPQHF. CDR3 DNA sequence: TGTGCCTGGCAGGGACAGGGAAATCAGCCCCAGCATTTT.

Here the CDR3 reads CASSPRGPEQFF. The CDR3 coding sequence is TGTGCCAGCAGCCCCCGAGGTCCCGAGCAGTTCTTC. The rearrangement joins TRBV7-2 to TRBJ2-1; no definite D call. Germline V CDR1 and CDR2: SGHTA, FQGNSA. The CDR3 runs to 12 residues. Trimming removed 5 bases at V and 10 bases at J, with 12 bases between.

This clone was observed a handful of times. The chain is built from TRBV5-6 and TRBJ2-7; tentatively, D is TRBD2 (6 bases). The CDR3 extends over 17 amino acids. CDR1 is SGHDT and CDR2 is YYEEEE in the germline V gene. V shed 4 bases and J shed 5 bases, with 25 bases lying between them. The DNA of the CDR3 is TGTGCCAGCAGCCAAGGAGGGTTGCAGGGAGGTTTACACGAGCAGTACTTC. Translation: CASSQGGLQGGLHEQYF.

The rearrangement uses TRBV7-2 and TRBJ2-3; 12 bases agree with TRBD2. Germline V gene data show CDR1 as SGHTA and CDR2 as FQGNSA. V trimming: 1 base; J trimming: 8 bases; junction bases outside the gene matches: 4. This CDR3 region has 15 residues. The CDR3: CASSLEASGRGTQYF. In nucleotides, the CDR3 is TGTGCCAGCAGCTTAGAAGCTAGCGGGAGGGGTACGCAGTATTTT.

The chain employs TRBV10-2 and TRBJ2-2, with TRBD1 identical over 9 bases. The CDR3 is 14 amino acids. J lost 7 bases, V lost 6 bases, and 6 bases had no gene match. Germline V CDR1 and CDR2: WSHSY, SAAADI. CDR3 region: CASSPGQGGGELFF. DNA for the CDR3: TGCGCCAGCAGCCCGGGACAGGGAGGCGGGGAGCTGTTTTTT.

This clone was seen a single time. The chain employs TRBV24-1 and TRBJ1-4; D ambiguous. Trimming shortened V by 4 bases and J by 0 bases, and 11 bases separated the two germline ends. Germline CDR1 and CDR2: KGHDR and SFDVKD. The CDR3 length is 16 residues. The CDR3 bases are TGTGCCACCAGTGAGAACAGCCTTGCAACTAATGAAAAACTGTTTTTT. Protein sequence: CATSENSLATNEKLFF.

This clone came up a few times. The chain is built from TRBV5-6 and TRBJ2-2; 9 bases line up with TRBD1. The CDR3 totals 16 residues. CDR1 is SGHDT and CDR2 is YYEEEE in the germline V gene. J was trimmed by 2 bases and V by 1 base; bases with no gene match: 3. The CDR3 loop is CASSLLQGANTGELFF. DNA of the CDR3: TGTGCCAGCAGCTTGTTACAGGGGGCTAACACCGGGGAGCTGTTTTTT.

This rearrangement joins TRBV6-6 to TRBJ1-6, with D perhaps matching TRBD1 (6 bases). The germline CDR1 and CDR2 sequences are MNHNY and SVGAGI (reference sequence). This CDR3 spans 16 amino acids. Trimming took off 5 bases at V and 8 bases at J, with 19 bases between the two ends. Written as DNA, the CDR3 is TGTGCCAGCAGTGCCCGCCGGGACACAACTTATTCACCCCTCCACTTT. This gives the protein CASSARRDTTYSPLHF.

This sequence joins TRBV7-2 and TRBJ1-4; 7 nucleotides line up with TRBD1. After removal of 5 bases from V and 7 bases from J, the junction contained 10 bases not matched to a gene. This CDR3 comprises 15 residues. Germline-derived CDR1 and CDR2 are SGHTA and FQGNSA. CDR3 sequence: CASSPRETGLEKLFF. The CDR3 coding sequence is TGTGCCAGCAGCCCGAGAGAGACAGGGCTTGAAAAACTGTTTTTT.

The rearrangement joins TRBV4-3 to TRBJ2-7, with D maybe TRBD2 (6 bases). V lost 4 bases and J 3 bases, leaving 16 bases between the germline ends. The CDR3 contains 15 residues. Germline CDR1 reads LGHNA; CDR2 reads YSLEER. This chain's CDR3 is CASSREIAENYEQYF. CDR3 bases: TGCGCCAGCAGCCGGGAAATAGCGGAGAACTACGAGCAGTACTTC.

The chain links TRBV7-8 to TRBJ1-6; TRBD1 might be the D (6 bases). The germline V gene has CDR1 SGHVS and CDR2 FQNEAQ. The CDR3 loop spans 13 amino acids. V was clipped by 3 bases and J by 9 bases, with 9 bases between them. The CDR3 sequence: CASSFEGGSPLHF. CDR3 DNA sequence: TGTGCCAGCAGCTTTGAAGGGGGTTCACCCCTCCACTTT.

This chain joins TRBV10-3 and TRBJ1-3; no reliable D call. The ends were cut back, 0 bases at V and 5 bases at J, with 8 bases in the middle. CDR1 is ENHRY, CDR2 SYGVKD, per germline. The CDR3 is 14 amino acids. The CDR3 reads CAISESKDRNTIYF. In DNA form, the CDR3 reads TGTGCCATCAGTGAGTCGAAAGACAGAAACACCATATATTTT.

This sequence joins TRBV5-5 and TRBJ2-5; no firm D call. Trimming took off 1 base at V and 4 bases at J, with 17 bases between the two ends. CDR1 and CDR2 (germline): SGHKS, YYEKEE (reference sequence). This CDR3 contains 16 residues. The CDR3 is CASSLKMVGLGETQYF. CDR3 bases: TGTGCCAGCAGCTTGAAAATGGTGGGCCTCGGAGAGACCCAGTACTTC.

The chain has TRBV5-1 and TRBJ1-4; 7 bases are a match to TRBD1. Germline V CDR1 and CDR2: SGHRS, YFSETQ. This CDR3 contains 16 residues. V lost 0 bases to trimming and J lost 0 bases; unmatched junction nucleotides: 2. CDR3: CASSLGGTATNEKLFF. The DNA for the CDR3 is TGCGCCAGCAGCTTGGGGGGGACAGCAACTAATGAAAAACTGTTTTTT.

This rearrangement joins TRBV27 to TRBJ1-1; the match to TRBD1 covers 7 bases. CDR1 is MNHEY, CDR2 SMNVEV, per germline (reference sequence). The length of the CDR3 is 14 residues. Trimming took 6 bases from V and 2 from J; bases not matched to a gene: 6. The CDR3: CASRINRGNTEAFF. As DNA, the CDR3 is TGTGCCAGCAGAATAAACAGGGGAAACACTGAAGCTTTCTTT.

V usage is TRBV18 and J usage is TRBJ1-6; D gene unclear. Germline values: CDR1 KGHSH, CDR2 LQKENI. This CDR3 is 15 amino acids long. V lost 1 base and J lost 9, with 13 bases in between. The CDR3 spells CASSPREAPSSPLHF. The DNA of the CDR3 is TGTGCCAGCTCACCACGGGAGGCCCCAAGTTCACCCCTCCACTTT.

This chain links TRBV10-2 with TRBJ1-2; no reliable D call. Per the germline V gene, CDR1 is WSHSY and CDR2 is SAAADI. The length of the CDR3 is 12 residues. V dropped 2 bases and J dropped 5 bases, with 6 bases sitting between them. The CDR3 here is CASSEAGYGYTF. CDR3 DNA sequence: TGCGCCAGCAGTGAGGCAGGTTATGGCTACACCTTC.

The gene calls are TRBV4-3 and TRBJ2-7; D gene unclear. Germline-derived CDR1 and CDR2 are LGHNA and YSLEER. This CDR3 contains 15 residues. V lost 0 bases, J lost 5 bases, and 14 bases lay in between. CDR3 region: CASSQDPPFEDEQYV. CDR3 in DNA: TGCGCCAGCAGCCAAGATCCCCCCTTCGAGGACGAGCAGTACGTC.

The rearrangement joins TRBV19 to TRBJ1-3, with D possibly TRBD1 on 5 matching bases. The CDR3 sequence is 13 residues long. V was trimmed by 7 bases and J by 4 bases, leaving 11 bases between them. The germline V gene encodes CDR1 LNHDA and CDR2 SQIVND (reference sequence). The CDR3 DNA reads as TGTGCCAGTACCGGCAGGGCCGGAAACACCATATATTTT. Translated, it gives CASTGRAGNTIYF.

The genes are TRBV19 and TRBJ2-7; no clear D gene. The CDR3 spans 15 residues. Trimming removed 2 bases at V and 3 bases at J, with 14 bases between. CDR1 is LNHDA and CDR2 is SQIVND in the germline V gene (reference sequence). The CDR3 here is CASSISSGNYYEQYF. CDR3 DNA sequence: TGTGCCAGTAGTATAAGTTCCGGAAACTACTACGAGCAGTACTTC.

This clone was counted once. V is TRBV6-5 and J is TRBJ2-7, with TRBD1 identical over 9 bases. J lost 1 base, V lost 6 bases, and 4 bases had no gene match. CDR3 length: 14 amino acids. Germline CDR1 and CDR2: MNHEY and SVGAGI. For the CDR3, the DNA is TGTGCCAGCAGGATCGACAGGGGGTCCTACGAGCAGTACGTC. Residues: CASRIDRGSYEQYV.